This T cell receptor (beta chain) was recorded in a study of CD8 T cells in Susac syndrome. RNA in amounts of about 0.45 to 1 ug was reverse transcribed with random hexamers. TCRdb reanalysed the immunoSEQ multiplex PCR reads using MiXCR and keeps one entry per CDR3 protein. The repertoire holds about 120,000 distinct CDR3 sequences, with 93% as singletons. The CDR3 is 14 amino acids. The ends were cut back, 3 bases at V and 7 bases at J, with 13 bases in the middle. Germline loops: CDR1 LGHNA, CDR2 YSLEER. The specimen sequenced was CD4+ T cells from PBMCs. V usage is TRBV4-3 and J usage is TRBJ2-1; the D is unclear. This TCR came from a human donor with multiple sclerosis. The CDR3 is CASSQDSSRNEQFF. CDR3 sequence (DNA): TGCGCCAGCAGCCAGGATTCCAGCCGTAATGAGCAGTTCTTC.